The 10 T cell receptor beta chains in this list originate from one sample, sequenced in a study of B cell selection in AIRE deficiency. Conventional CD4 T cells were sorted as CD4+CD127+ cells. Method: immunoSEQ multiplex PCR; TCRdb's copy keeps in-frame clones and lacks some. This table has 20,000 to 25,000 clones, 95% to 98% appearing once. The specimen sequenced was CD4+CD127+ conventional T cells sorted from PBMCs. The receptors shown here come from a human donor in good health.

CDR3 sequence (DNA): TGTGCCAGCACCCCGGACCCGGGGAGCACTGAAGCTTTCTTT. Amino acids: CASTPDPGSTEAFF. The V gene is TRBV5-5, the J gene TRBJ1-1; D remains unclear. This CDR3 region has 14 residues. Germline CDR1 is SGHKS and CDR2 is YYEKEE (reference sequence). V dropped 6 bases and J dropped 4 bases, with 16 bases sitting between them.

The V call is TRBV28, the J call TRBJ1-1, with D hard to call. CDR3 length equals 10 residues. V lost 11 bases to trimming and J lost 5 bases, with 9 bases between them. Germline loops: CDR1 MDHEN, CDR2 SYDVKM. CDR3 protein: CASGRTEAFF. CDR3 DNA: TGTGCCTCGGGGAGGACTGAAGCTTTCTTT.

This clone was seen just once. CDR3 sequence: CASSSYGRGLYEQYF. DNA of the CDR3: TGTGCCAGCAGTTCATATGGCAGGGGGCTCTACGAGCAGTACTTC. The chain recombines TRBV28 with TRBJ2-7; 8 positions match TRBD1. The V and J ends lost 4 bases and 3 bases, in that order; junction bases with no gene match: 8. In germline, CDR1 is MDHEN, CDR2 SYDVKM. There are 15 residues in the CDR3. Using reference TRBV28 and TRBJ2-7 for the parts outside the CDR3, the full variable domain is DVKVTQSSRYLVKRTGEKVFLECVQDMDHENMFWYRQDPGLGLRLIYFSYDVKMKEKGDIPEGYSVSREKKERFSLILESASTNQTSMYLCASSSYGRGLYEQYFGPGTRLTVT.

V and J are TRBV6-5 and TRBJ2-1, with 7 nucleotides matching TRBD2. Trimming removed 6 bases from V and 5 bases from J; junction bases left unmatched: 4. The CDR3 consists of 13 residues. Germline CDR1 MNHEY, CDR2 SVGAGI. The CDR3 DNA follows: TGTGCCAGCAGGGGAGGGCCCCACAATGAGCAGTTCTTC. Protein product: CASRGGPHNEQFF.

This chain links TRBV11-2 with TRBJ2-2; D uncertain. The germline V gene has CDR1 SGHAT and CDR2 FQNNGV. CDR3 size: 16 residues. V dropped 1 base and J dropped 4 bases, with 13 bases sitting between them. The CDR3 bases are TGTGCCAGCAGCTTAGGTGGTCCAGGCCGCACCGGGGAGCTGTTTTTT. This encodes CASSLGGPGRTGELFF. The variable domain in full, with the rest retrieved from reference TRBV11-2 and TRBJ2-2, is EAGVAQSPRYKIIEKRQSVAFWCNPISGHATLYWYQQILGQGPKLLIQFQNNGVVDDSQLPKDRFSAERLKGVDSTLKIQPAKLEDSAVYLCASSLGGPGRTGELFFGEGSRLTVL.

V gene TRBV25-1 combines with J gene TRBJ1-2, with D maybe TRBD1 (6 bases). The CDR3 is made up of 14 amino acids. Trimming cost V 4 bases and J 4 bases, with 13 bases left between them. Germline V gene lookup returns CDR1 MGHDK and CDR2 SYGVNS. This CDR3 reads CASSGVGGAYGYTF. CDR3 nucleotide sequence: TGTGCCAGCAGTGGGGTAGGGGGGGCCTATGGCTACACCTTC.

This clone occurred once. CDR3 region: CASSLTPDTNTGELFF. The CDR3 coding sequence is TGTGCCAGCAGCTTAACGCCTGACACGAACACCGGGGAGCTGTTTTTT. The rearrangement uses TRBV7-3 and TRBJ2-2; D call uncertain. Germline V gives CDR1 SGHTA, CDR2 FQGTGA. Trimming stripped 0 bases from V and 0 bases from J, with 8 bases between. This CDR3 spans 16 amino acids.

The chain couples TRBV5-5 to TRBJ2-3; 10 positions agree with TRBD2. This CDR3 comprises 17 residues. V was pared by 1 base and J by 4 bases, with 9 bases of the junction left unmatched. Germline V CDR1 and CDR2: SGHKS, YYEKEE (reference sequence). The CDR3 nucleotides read TGTGCCAGCAGCTTGAGGCTAGCGGGAGTCTCGGCAGATACGCAGTATTTT. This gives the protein CASSLRLAGVSADTQYF.

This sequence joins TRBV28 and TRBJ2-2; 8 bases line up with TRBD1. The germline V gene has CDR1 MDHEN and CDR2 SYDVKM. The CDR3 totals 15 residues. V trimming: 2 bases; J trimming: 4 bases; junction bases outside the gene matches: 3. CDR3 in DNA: TGTGCCAGCAGTTTAAGAACAGGGGGCACCGGGGAGCTGTTTTTT. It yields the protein CASSLRTGGTGELFF.

The CDR3 here is CASSQPTGLGETQYF. CDR3 DNA: TGTGCCAGCTCACAACCGACCGGGCTAGGGGAGACCCAGTACTTC. This chain joins TRBV18 and TRBJ2-5; D ambiguous. The CDR3 totals 15 residues. Trimming shortened V by 4 bases and J by 5 bases, and 17 bases separated the two germline ends. Germline V CDR1 and CDR2: KGHSH, LQKENI. Variable domain in full (rest from reference TRBV18 and TRBJ2-5): NAGVMQNPRHLVRRRGQEARLRCSPMKGHSHVYWYRQLPEEGLKFMVYLQKENIIDESGMPKERFSAEFPKEGPSILRIQQVVRGDSAAYFCASSQPTGLGETQYFGPGTRLLVL.